This T cell receptor beta chain is from a study of T cells after yellow fever vaccination. At the level of the study: The authors prepared low-cell-number fractions using SMART-Seq v4 Ultra Low Input.

Germline values: CDR1 SGHRS, CDR2 YFSETQ. J gave up 5 bases and V 4 bases, and 3 bases lay outside the gene matches. The CDR3 consists of 13 residues. About this clonotype itself: As yet, its antigen is unknown.

Study-level results: Across the CD4 and CD8 compartments, a small share of clonotypes was present in both.

TCRdb reprocessed the 5' RACE reads with MiXCR, giving one entry per CDR3 protein. The sample contains 250,000 to 400,000 distinct CDR3 sequences, roughly 3.9% of which appear only once. This chain joins TRBV5-1 and TRBJ2-5, with 9 bases aligning to TRBD1. Sequenced material: PBMCs, taken 5 days after the yellow fever booster vaccination. This TCR derives from a man aged 18 to 30 who received the YFV17D yellow fever vaccine. Here the CDR3 reads CASSGQGRETQYF. The CDR3, as DNA: TGCGCCAGCAGCGGACAGGGGCGGGAGACCCAGTACTTC.